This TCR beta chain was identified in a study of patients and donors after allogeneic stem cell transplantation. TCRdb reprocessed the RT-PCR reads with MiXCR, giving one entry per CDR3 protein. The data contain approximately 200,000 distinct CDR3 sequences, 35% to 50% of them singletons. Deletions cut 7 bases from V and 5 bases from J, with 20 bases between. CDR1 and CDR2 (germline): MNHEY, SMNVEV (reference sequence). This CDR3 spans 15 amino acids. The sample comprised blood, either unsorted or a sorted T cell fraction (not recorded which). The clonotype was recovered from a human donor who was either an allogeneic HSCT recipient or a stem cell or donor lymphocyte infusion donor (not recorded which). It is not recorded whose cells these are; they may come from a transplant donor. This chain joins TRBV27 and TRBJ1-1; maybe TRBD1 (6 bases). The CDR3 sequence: CASTVAPGVGTEAFF. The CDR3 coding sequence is TGTGCCAGCACAGTTGCTCCAGGGGTGGGTACTGAAGCTTTCTTT.